The TCR beta chain under discussion was sequenced for a study of shared clonotypes between healthy human individuals. Overall study context: Each donor's CD4 naive and CD4 memory cells filled three plates apiece, CD8 naive two, and CD8 memory one.

Splitting the CD4+ cells yielded a CD45RA+ naive subset and a CD45RA-negative memory subset. Trimming removed 4 bases from V and 4 bases from J; junction bases left unmatched: 7. Germline CDR1 and CDR2: SGHNT and YENEEA. This CDR3 comprises 15 residues. Some clones are missing from TCRdb's copy, which holds only in-frame ones; the method was immunoSEQ multiplex PCR. The sample includes hundreds of thousands of clones, under 80% seen only once; the top ten take approximately 1.8%. This chain joins TRBV11-3 and TRBJ2-1; 7 nucleotides match TRBD2. Sequenced material: memory CD4+ T cells sorted from blood. Stated subset: CD45RA-negative fraction. The receptor was isolated from a woman in her twenties or thirties in good health. The CDR3 coding sequence is TGTGCCAGCAGCTACAATTGGCGGGGGTACAATGAGCAGTTCTTC. It translates to CASSYNWRGYNEQFF.